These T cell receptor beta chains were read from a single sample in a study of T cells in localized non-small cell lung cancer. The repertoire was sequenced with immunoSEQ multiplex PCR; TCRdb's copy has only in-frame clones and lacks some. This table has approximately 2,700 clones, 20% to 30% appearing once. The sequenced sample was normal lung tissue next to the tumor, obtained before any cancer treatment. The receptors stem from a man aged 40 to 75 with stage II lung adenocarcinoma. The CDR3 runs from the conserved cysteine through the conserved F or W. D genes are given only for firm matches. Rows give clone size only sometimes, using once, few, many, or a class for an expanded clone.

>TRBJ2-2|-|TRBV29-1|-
TGCAGCGTCCTGGGGGATGCGAACACCGGGGAGCTGTTTTTT
CSVLGDANTGELFF
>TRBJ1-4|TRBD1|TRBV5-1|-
TGCGCCAGCAGCCCCGGACAGGGGGCCGGTGAAAAACTGTTTTTT
CASSPGQGAGEKLFF
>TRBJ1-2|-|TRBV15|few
TGTGCCACCACGCCTGGGGGAATTGGCTATGGCTACACCTTC
CATTPGGIGYGYTF
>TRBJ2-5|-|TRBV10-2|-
TGCGCCAGCAGTGAGTCGTCGGACAGCCAAGAGACCCAGTACTTC
CASSESSDSQETQYF
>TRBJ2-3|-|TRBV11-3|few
TGTGCCAGCAACTCGGCCACCGGGGCCAAAGATACGCAGTATTTT
CASNSATGAKDTQYF
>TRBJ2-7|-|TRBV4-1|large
TGCGCCAGCAGCCAAGAGTCCAGGTCTAGCTCCTACGAGCAGTACTTC
CASSQESRSSSYEQYF
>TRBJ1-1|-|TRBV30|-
TGTGCCTGGGGACCCGCTTGGAACACTGAAGCTTTCTTT
CAWGPAWNTEAFF
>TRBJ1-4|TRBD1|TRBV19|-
TGTGCCAGTAGTACTCAGGGGGGCGTAGAAAAACTGTTTTTT
CASSTQGGVEKLFF
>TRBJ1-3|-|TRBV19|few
TGTGCCAGCTTTAGCCGGGACACTGGAAACACCATATATTTT
CASFSRDTGNTIYF
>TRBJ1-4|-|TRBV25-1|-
TGTGCCAGCGCCTCCATTTTGGGAGGAAAACTGTTTTTT
CASASILGGKLFF
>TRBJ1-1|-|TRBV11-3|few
TGTGCCAGCAGCTCGGACAGCATGAACACTGAAGCTTTCTTT
CASSSDSMNTEAFF
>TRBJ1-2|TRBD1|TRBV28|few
TGTGCCAGCAGACCACCGGGACAGGGGCGGTACACCTTC
CASRPPGQGRYTF
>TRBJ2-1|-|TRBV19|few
TGTGCCAGTATGGAAGAATGGGGTAAGGATGAGCAGTTCTTC
CASMEEWGKDEQFF
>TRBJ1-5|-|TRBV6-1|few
TGTGCCAGCAGTGAAGCTATATATCAGCCCCAGCATTTT
CASSEAIYQPQHF
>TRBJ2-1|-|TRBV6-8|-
TGTGCCAGCACCTCCGGACAGAGCTCCTACAATGAGCAGTTCTTC
CASTSGQSSYNEQFF
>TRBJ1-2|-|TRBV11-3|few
TGTGCCAGCAGCCTAGAAGAGCCAGGGTTATATGGCTACACCTTC
CASSLEEPGLYGYTF
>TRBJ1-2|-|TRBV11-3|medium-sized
TGTGCCAGCAGTCTCTACGGGTTTCCAGCTAGTGGCTACACCTTC
CASSLYGFPASGYTF
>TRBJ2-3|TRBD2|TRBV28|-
TGTGCCAGTGGGACGGGAGGGGGGAGAGGGAGTACGCAGTATTTT
CASGTGGGRGSTQYF
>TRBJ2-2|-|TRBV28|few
TGTGCCAGCAGACCCCCGACAGGACTGGCCGGGGAGCTGTTTTTT
CASRPPTGLAGELFF
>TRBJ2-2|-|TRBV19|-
TGTGCCAGTAGAGACGGGGGCGGTGATACCGGGGAGCTGTTTTTT
CASRDGGGDTGELFF
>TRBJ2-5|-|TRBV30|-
TGTGCCTGGAGTGTACAAAAAGAGACCCAGTACTTC
CAWSVQKETQYF
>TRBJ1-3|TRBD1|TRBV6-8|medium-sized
TGTGCCAGCAGTTACGGGGGACAGGAGCCTGGAAACACCATATATTTT
CASSYGGQEPGNTIYF
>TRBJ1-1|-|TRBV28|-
TGTGCCAGCAATTTCCCCATATCAGGGGAAGGGGTCGGGAACACTGAAGCTTTCTTT
CASNFPISGEGVGNTEAFF
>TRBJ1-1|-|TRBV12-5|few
TGTGCTAGTGGTTTGGTACCACAGGGAACCACGAACACTGAAGCTTTCTTT
CASGLVPQGTTNTEAFF
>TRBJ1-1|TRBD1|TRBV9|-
TGTGCCAGCAGCGCGGGGACAGAAGTAAACACTGAAGCTTTCTTT
CASSAGTEVNTEAFF
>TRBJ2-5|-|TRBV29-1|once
TGCAGCGTTGTACCCGAGGGGTTAGGGACCCAGTACTTC
CSVVPEGLGTQYF
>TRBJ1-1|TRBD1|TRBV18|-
TGTGCCAGCTCACCGAGTCCCGGGACAGGAGGAGTGGGGTTCATGAACACTGAAGCTTTCTTT
CASSPSPGTGGVGFMNTEAFF
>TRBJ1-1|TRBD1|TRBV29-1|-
TGCAGCGTAACTAGGACAGGGGGGGTCACTGAAGCTTTCTTT
CSVTRTGGVTEAFF
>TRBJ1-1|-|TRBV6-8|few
TGTGCCAGCAGTTACTCGATACAGTGGAACACTGAAGCTTTCTTT
CASSYSIQWNTEAFF
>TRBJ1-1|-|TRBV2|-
TGTGCCAGCAGTGCGGAGCCCTACACTGAAGCTTTCTTT
CASSAEPYTEAFF
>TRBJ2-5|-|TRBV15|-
TGTGCCACCAGCAGAGAGGACAGTGAAGAGACCCAGTACTTC
CATSREDSEETQYF
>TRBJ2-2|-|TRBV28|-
TGTGCCAGCAGTCCTACAGGGTCGAACGGGGAGCTGTTTTTT
CASSPTGSNGELFF
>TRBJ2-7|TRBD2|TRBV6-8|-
TGTGCCAGCAGTCCACAATTCGGGGAGGGAGAGCAGTACTTC
CASSPQFGEGEQYF